Below are 12 T cell receptor beta chains sequenced from a single sample in a study of monozygotic twins with inflammatory bowel disease. Each CDR3 protein gets one entry in TCRdb, which reprocessed the 5' RACE reads and gives no DNA. This sample's table reports approximately 40,000 distinct CDR3 sequences. The sequencing sample was made of blood. The receptors derive from a human donor with ulcerative colitis or Crohn's disease, or a healthy co-twin of an affected twin (not recorded which).

V gene TRBV12-3 or TRBV12-4 combines with J gene TRBJ2-7. The CDR3 totals 15 residues. CDR3 loop: CASSLDLRRGYEQYF.

The V and J genes are TRBV5-1 and TRBJ2-5; TCRdb's D call, TRBD1, is unchecked because there is no DNA. This CDR3 is 14 amino acids long. Germline V CDR1 and CDR2: SGHRS, YFSETQ. The CDR3 here is CASSVQGAGETQYF.

The chain joins TRBV7-2 to TRBJ2-7; with no DNA, the TCRdb D assignment of TRBD2 cannot be verified. The CDR3 has 17 amino acids. Germline CDR1 and CDR2: SGHTA and FQGNSA. This chain's CDR3 is CASSPQGTSGRPHEQYF.

The chain employs TRBV5-6 and TRBJ1-4. Germline V CDR1 and CDR2: SGHDT, YYEEEE. This CDR3 has 14 amino acids. The CDR3 reads CASSLQGGGEKLFF.

The chain recombines TRBV20-1 with TRBJ2-2. The CDR3 contains 14 residues. The germline gives CDR1 DFQATT, CDR2 SNEGSKA (reference sequence). The CDR3 spells CSARERGNTGELFF.

This rearrangement joins TRBV20-1 to TRBJ1-1. In germline, CDR1 is DFQATT, CDR2 SNEGSKA (reference sequence). The CDR3 is 13 amino acids. The CDR3 loop reads CSARDRRTLEAFF.

The CDR3 protein is CASSEPLGGSTEAFF. The V call is TRBV7-2, the J call TRBJ1-1. This CDR3 has 15 amino acids. The germline V gene has CDR1 SGHTA and CDR2 FQGNSA.

Judged by frequency, this clonotype is medium-sized. This sequence joins TRBV27 and TRBJ1-5. The germline gives CDR1 MNHEY, CDR2 SMNVEV (reference sequence). The CDR3 is 19 residues long. The CDR3 spells CASSLPARARRGCNQPQHF.

V gene TRBV7-2 combines with J gene TRBJ2-4. CDR3 size: 15 residues. The germline CDR1 and CDR2 sequences are SGHTA and FQGNSA. This CDR3 is CASSLTAGPQNMQYF.

This rearrangement joins TRBV6-5 to TRBJ1-2; the TCRdb D gene call, TRBD1, has no DNA to confirm it. The CDR3 loop spans 15 amino acids. Germline V lookup: CDR1 MNHEY, CDR2 SVGAGI. The CDR3 region is CASSYGAVGWGGYTF.

The J gene is TRBJ2-5, the V gene TRBV12-3 or TRBV12-4; TCRdb names TRBD1, which stays unverified in the absence of DNA. This CDR3 spans 14 amino acids. The CDR3 spells CASSSRTFRETQYF.

The chain combines TRBV20-1 with TRBJ1-1. The length of the CDR3 is 14 residues. Germline CDR1 is DFQATT and CDR2 is SNEGSKA (reference sequence). CDR3 sequence: CSARDQGVSTEAFF.